This is a list of T cell receptor beta chains from one sample in a study of OX40 agonist ivuxolimab in advanced cancers. Method: immunoSEQ multiplex PCR; TCRdb's copy keeps in-frame clones and lacks some. The sample has roughly 35,000 clones, approximately 90% seen once; the top ten hold 2% to 3%. Sequencing was performed on CD4+ or CD8+ T cells sorted from blood, taken in a trial of the OX40 agonist ivuxolimab. Receptors were obtained from an adult with an advanced solid tumor such as melanoma, head and neck, liver or kidney cancer. The CDR3 runs from the conserved cysteine through the conserved F or W. The D gene is left open where the match is weak. Where a row states a size, it is once, few, many or the class of an expanded clone; other rows omit it.

V	size	J	D	DNA	CDR3
TRBV6-1	.	TRBJ2-7	.	TGTGCCAGCAGCTGGGACTCCCAGGGCCACGAGCAGTACTTC	CASSWDSQGHEQYF
TRBV11-2	.	TRBJ1-2	TRBD1	TGTGCCAGCAGCCCATCGGACAGGGGAGGTGGCTACACCTTC	CASSPSDRGGGYTF
TRBV29-1	.	TRBJ1-1	.	TGCAGCGCCCGTAGTACCGCAGCGGCGGCTTTCTTT	CSARSTAAAAFF
TRBV19	.	TRBJ2-5	.	TGTGCCAGTAGGAGGACAGTCAAGGAGACCCAGTACTTC	CASRRTVKETQYF
TRBV7-7	.	TRBJ1-5	.	TGTGCTAGCAGCTTAGCCCAAGATCAGCCCCAGCATTTT	CASSLAQDQPQHF
TRBV10-3	once	TRBJ1-1	.	TGTGCCATCAGTGGGGGGGGTTTGGATCTAGAAGCTTTCTTT	CAISGGGLDLEAFF
TRBV7-3	.	TRBJ1-1	.	TGTGCCAGCAGCTTAAACAGGGTTAAGAACACTGAAGCTTTCTTT	CASSLNRVKNTEAFF
TRBV7-2	once	TRBJ2-3	.	TGTGCCAGCAGCTTCAAGGGCATAGATACGCAGTATTTT	CASSFKGIDTQYF
TRBV7-7	.	TRBJ1-2	.	TGTGCTAGCAGCTTAGTTACAGGGATTACAGGGGGCTACACCTTC	CASSLVTGITGGYTF
TRBV7-2	.	TRBJ2-1	TRBD2	TGTGCCAGCAGCCCGAGGCGGGGGGCGGGAAATGAGCAGTTCTTC	CASSPRRGAGNEQFF
TRBV7-2	.	TRBJ2-1	.	TGTGCCAGCAGCTTAACGGGTGAGCAGTTCTTC	CASSLTGEQFF
TRBV6-1	.	TRBJ2-3	.	TGTGCCAGCAGTGAACAGGCTATGGGAAAAGATACGCAGTATTTT	CASSEQAMGKDTQYF
TRBV6-5	.	TRBJ2-7	TRBD1	TGTGCCAGCAGTACCGGGACAGGGGGAACAAGCGAGCAGTACTTC	CASSTGTGGTSEQYF
TRBV11-1	.	TRBJ2-5	.	TGTGCCAGCAGCCGGGGGTCTCAAGAGACCCAGTACTTC	CASSRGSQETQYF
TRBV6-1	.	TRBJ1-1	.	TGTGCCAGCAGTGGATTAACCCTGGGGGCAGTGACTGAAGCTTTCTTT	CASSGLTLGAVTEAFF
TRBV2	.	TRBJ2-7	.	TGTGCCAGCACCGCCAGGGGCAGGGGGGGATTCTCCTACGAGCAGTACTTC	CASTARGRGGFSYEQYF
TRBV30	.	TRBJ2-2	.	TGTGCCTGGAGTGTTCAACAGGGGAACACCGGGGAGCTGTTTTTT	CAWSVQQGNTGELFF
TRBV7-3	.	TRBJ1-1	TRBD1	TGTGCCAGCAGGGGAACAGGGGCGCAGGACACTGAAGCTTTCTTT	CASRGTGAQDTEAFF
TRBV7-8	.	TRBJ1-5	.	TGTGCCAGCAGCTTAGCGGGGAGATATAGCAATCAGCCCCAGCATTTT	CASSLAGRYSNQPQHF
TRBV5-1	few	TRBJ1-2	.	TGCGCCAGCAGCTTGGTAGGCAGCGCAACGGGTGGCTACACCTTC	CASSLVGSATGGYTF
TRBV5-1	.	TRBJ1-6	TRBD1	TGCGCCAGCAGCTCGGACAGGGCGAGAAATTCACCCCTCCACTTT	CASSSDRARNSPLHF
TRBV7-2	.	TRBJ2-3	TRBD2	TGTGCCAGCAGCTCTCCTAGCGGGGTTGCAGATACGCAGTATTTT	CASSSPSGVADTQYF